One and the same sample provided the 13 T cell receptor beta chains below, sequenced in a study of type 1 regulatory T cells. TCRdb called the reads again in MiXCR, with one record for every CDR3 protein. The sample shows 60,000 to 80,000 distinct CDR3 sequences, nearly 65% of them seen only once. These TCRs are of unknown antigen specificity. The sequenced sample consisted of cultured T cells, either the whole culture or a sorted T cell fraction (not recorded which). Subset in this sample: Tr1-enriched cell product generated in vitro against host alloantigens. All receptors derive from a human donor in good health.

The chain employs TRBV24-1 and TRBJ2-3, with D perhaps matching TRBD2 (5 bases). Trimming removed 4 bases at V and 1 base at J, with 5 bases between. This CDR3 is built from 13 residues. Germline-derived CDR1 and CDR2 are KGHDR and SFDVKD. CDR3 residues: CATSEGGTDTQYF. The CDR3 nucleotides read TGTGCCACCAGTGAGGGAGGCACAGATACGCAGTATTTT.

This clonotype was detected once. V and J are TRBV7-9 and TRBJ2-1, with 8 bases fitting TRBD2. There are 19 residues in the CDR3. Germline loops: CDR1 SEHNR, CDR2 FQNEAQ (reference sequence). J was trimmed by 4 bases and V by 5 bases; bases with no gene match: 19. CDR3 sequence (DNA): TGTGCCAGCAGCCCCCGGTTCTGGCGGGAGGAGGGAATATACAATGAGCAGTTCTTC. Its translation: CASSPRFWREEGIYNEQFF.

The chain recombines TRBV7-2 with TRBJ2-5; either TRBD1 or TRBD2 may supply D (5 bases each). Per germline, CDR1 SGHTA and CDR2 FQGNSA. V shed 5 bases and J shed 1 base, with 14 bases lying between them. The CDR3 is made up of 15 amino acids. DNA for the CDR3: TGTGCCAGCAGCCCTCCCGGGACCGCCCAAGAGACCCAGTACTTC. Encoded protein: CASSPPGTAQETQYF.

The CDR3 here is CASSFSGQESNYGYTF. The CDR3 nucleotides are TGTGCCAGCAGCTTCTCTGGACAAGAATCGAACTATGGCTACACCTTC. The gene calls are TRBV13 and TRBJ1-2, with D possibly TRBD1 on 5 matching bases. V lost 3 bases and J 2 bases, leaving 16 bases between the germline ends. The CDR3 extends over 16 amino acids. Per germline, CDR1 PRHDT and CDR2 FYEKMQ (reference sequence).

The V gene is TRBV20-1, the J gene TRBJ2-2, with D perhaps matching TRBD2 (7 bases). V gave up 3 bases and J gave up 4 bases, with 18 bases separating them. Germline CDR1 and CDR2: DFQATT and SNEGSKA (reference sequence). This CDR3 is built from 16 residues. The CDR3 loop is CSARRTGTGGTGELFF. For the CDR3, the DNA is TGCAGTGCTAGGCGTACAGGGACGGGGGGCACCGGGGAGCTGTTTTTT.

This chain joins TRBV18 and TRBJ1-1; D ambiguous. V lost 5 bases and J lost 1, with 5 bases in between. The CDR3 length is 12 residues. Germline V gives CDR1 KGHSH, CDR2 LQKENI. CDR3 residues: CASSRENTEAFF. The CDR3 DNA is TGTGCCAGCTCAAGGGAGAACACTGAAGCTTTCTTT.

This clonotype was seen a few times. The chain recombines TRBV7-2 with TRBJ2-7; TRBD2 aligns across 8 bases. V lost 4 bases and J lost 6; bases outside the gene matches: 8. The length of the CDR3 is 14 residues. Germline V gives CDR1 SGHTA, CDR2 FQGNSA. CDR3 DNA sequence: TGTGCCAGCAGCTACCCCTCGGCGGGAGGCGAGCAGTACTTC. It yields the protein CASSYPSAGGEQYF.

J is TRBJ2-1 and V is TRBV5-1, with 9 bases fitting TRBD1. CDR1 and CDR2 (germline): SGHRS, YFSETQ. After removal of 0 bases from V and 2 bases from J, the junction contained 3 bases not matched to a gene. This CDR3 region has 16 residues. The CDR3 protein is CASSLDGQGTYNEQFF. CDR3 nucleotides: TGCGCCAGCAGCTTGGATGGACAGGGGACCTACAATGAGCAGTTCTTC.

As DNA, the CDR3 is TGTGCCAGCAGCTTATTGGGACAGGGTGACAATGAGCAGTTCTTC. Amino acid sequence: CASSLLGQGDNEQFF. The chain combines TRBV7-2 with TRBJ2-1; 9 bases align to TRBD1. Germline loops: CDR1 SGHTA, CDR2 FQGNSA. Trimming took 2 bases from V and 5 from J; bases not matched to a gene: 4. The CDR3 spans 15 residues.

V gene TRBV18 combines with J gene TRBJ1-3; D gene unclear. There are 17 residues in the CDR3. The V end was cut by 0 bases, the J end by 0 bases, with 12 bases between. Germline CDR1 reads KGHSH; CDR2 reads LQKENI. The CDR3 region has the DNA TGTGCCAGCTCACCACCGACGGGTCAAGCCTCTGGAAACACCATATATTTT. Protein sequence: CASSPPTGQASGNTIYF. The full variable domain, its missing parts supplied by reference TRBV18 and TRBJ1-3, is NAGVMQNPRHLVRRRGQEARLRCSPMKGHSHVYWYRQLPEEGLKFMVYLQKENIIDESGMPKERFSAEFPKEGPSILRIQQVVRGDSAAYFCASSPPTGQASGNTIYFGEGSWLTVV.

This clonotype was picked up a small number of times. The rearrangement links TRBV5-1 to TRBJ2-1; TRBD2 aligns across 10 bases. The length of the CDR3 is 13 residues. The germline V gene has CDR1 SGHRS and CDR2 YFSETQ. Losses at the gene ends were 4 bases for V and 10 bases for J; bases not matched to a gene: 5. The CDR3 DNA reads as TGCGCCAGCAGCGAACTAGCGGGATTAGAGCAGTTCTTC. This sequence encodes CASSELAGLEQFF.

This rearrangement joins TRBV20-1 to TRBJ2-7; D gene unclear. Per germline, CDR1 DFQATT and CDR2 SNEGSKA (reference sequence). The CDR3 totals 12 residues. V was cut by 7 bases and J by 2 bases, with 12 bases left in between. CDR3: CSVLLRPYEQYF. The CDR3 DNA reads TGCAGTGTTTTACTACGGCCCTACGAGCAGTACTTC.

The chain combines TRBV12-3 or TRBV12-4 with TRBJ2-2, with D maybe TRBD2 (5 bases). The CDR3 is 13 residues long. The V and J ends lost 6 bases and 4 bases respectively, with 9 bases between them. The CDR3 spells CASRLAATGELFF. DNA of the CDR3: TGTGCCAGCAGGCTAGCCGCCACCGGGGAGCTGTTTTTT.